This section outlines one T cell receptor (beta chain) sequence together with its context. This clone was found once. Its specific antigen is unknown. No much larger clonotype is one base removed from it; base qualities were not supplied. Library construction relied on the immunoSEQ multiplex PCR assay. TCRdb re-hosts the immuneACCESS table, in-frame sequences only. Its copies lack some clones; in the studies checked, an unresolved V gene accounts for under half of them, and the cause for the rest is not known. A total of about 11,000 clones appear in this sample, roughly two thirds of them only once. About 14% of the sample lies in the top ten. The data originate from a study of CD4+ T cells in melanoma (dated by TCRdb to 2021 to 2024). Study-wide context: The study investigated neoantigen-specific CD4+ T cells in human melanoma. The paper as a whole reports these results and caveats: The report described a correlation between neoantigen-specific CD4+ T cells and the function of CD8+ T cells, macrophages and B cells. According to the report, neoantigen-specific CD4+ T cells in melanoma displayed diverse differentiation states.

Patients with melanoma were used as donors. From the cysteine through the phenylalanine, the CDR3 covers 17 amino acids. CDR3 DNA only is kept here, 51 bases in frame from base 1. Relative to germline, V is 2 bases shorter and J is 3 bases shorter, with 20 bases between their ends. From the germline V gene, CDR1 is SGHRS and CDR2 is YFSETQ. The sample taken for sequencing was cells from a culture (not recorded whether cultured in vitro). This sequence originates from a human donor with melanoma. This chain joins TRBV5-1 to TRBJ2-5; TRBD1 is perhaps the D gene, given 6 matching bases. CDR3 sequence: CASSLFRGTIEEETQYF. Here is the DNA: TGCGCCAGCAGCTTATTCAGGGGTACGATAGAGGAAGAGACCCAGTACTTC.